Listed below are T cell receptor beta chains from one sample, sequenced in a study of blood T cell repertoires in COVID-19. This table comes from immunoSEQ multiplex PCR, and its TCRdb copy is limited to in-frame clones, with some not included. Here the sample spans 150,000 to 200,000 clones, about 88% being singletons. Material for sequencing was peripheral blood. All receptors come from a woman older than 75 in a cohort sampled during active or convalescent COVID-19. The CDR3 runs from the conserved cysteine through the conserved F or W. A D gene is named only where the DNA matches it firmly.

V: TRBV4-3; D: TRBD1; J: TRBJ1-6; CDR3: CASSQGDRTSPLHF; DNA: TGCGCCAGCAGCCAAGGGGACAGGACGTCACCCCTCCACTTT
V: TRBV7-2; D: NA; J: TRBJ1-5; CDR3: CASSLARQFNQPQHF; DNA: TGTGCCAGCAGCTTAGCGCGACAGTTCAATCAGCCCCAGCATTTT
V: TRBV30; D: NA; J: TRBJ1-1; CDR3: CAWSGPRRGRTEAFF; DNA: TGTGCCTGGAGCGGCCCCCGGAGGGGTAGGACTGAAGCTTTCTTT
V: TRBV11-2; D: TRBD1; J: TRBJ1-1; CDR3: CASSLDRTGAPTEAFF; DNA: TGTGCCAGCAGCCTTGATCGGACAGGGGCGCCCACTGAAGCTTTCTTT
V: TRBV4-1; D: NA; J: TRBJ2-6; CDR3: CASSQWTVSGANVLTF; DNA: TGCGCCAGCAGCCAGTGGACTGTTTCTGGGGCCAACGTCCTGACTTTC
V: TRBV12-5; D: NA; J: TRBJ2-1; CDR3: CASGEGAVLEQFF; DNA: TGTGCTAGTGGTGAAGGGGCAGTTCTTGAGCAGTTCTTC
V: TRBV3-1/TRBV3-2; D: TRBD2; J: TRBJ2-1; CDR3: CASSHQGGSGTGGPNEQFF; DNA: TGTGCCAGCAGCCATCAAGGAGGTAGCGGGACGGGCGGACCCAATGAGCAGTTCTTC
V: TRBV5-5; D: NA; J: TRBJ2-5; CDR3: CASSFDISWETQYF; DNA: TGTGCCAGCAGTTTTGACATCTCGTGGGAGACCCAGTACTTC
V: TRBV20-1; D: NA; J: TRBJ2-1; CDR3: CSARGQIEQFF; DNA: TGCAGTGCTAGAGGACAGATTGAGCAGTTCTTC
V: TRBV5-1; D: TRBD1; J: TRBJ1-2; CDR3: CASSLAGTGVYGYTF; DNA: TGCGCCAGCAGCTTGGCGGGGACAGGGGTTTATGGCTACACCTTC
V: TRBV7-9; D: NA; J: TRBJ1-1; CDR3: CASSSDRDINTEAFF; DNA: TGTGCCAGCAGCTCCGACCGGGACATCAACACTGAAGCTTTCTTT
V: TRBV9; D: NA; J: TRBJ2-7; CDR3: CASSALGQGGYEQYF; DNA: TGTGCCAGCAGCGCCCTAGGGCAGGGAGGTTACGAGCAGTACTTC
V: TRBV5-4; D: NA; J: TRBJ1-2; CDR3: CASSFTGTAYGYTF; DNA: TGTGCCAGCAGCTTTACAGGGACGGCCTATGGCTACACCTTC